Described below is a single T cell receptor beta chain sequence and its context. This clonotype was seen a handful of times. What antigen it recognizes has not been identified. The input lacks base qualities; no much larger clone sits a single base away. This record belongs to a study of regulatory T cells in long-lasting Graves disease (dated by TCRdb to the early 2020s). About the full investigation: Patients with newly diagnosed Graves' disease had been on antithyroid drugs for under 3 months. Patients with persistent Graves' disease were compared with patients with newly diagnosed Graves' disease using TCR sequencing and RNA sequencing of peripheral blood. A total of some 33 samples were covered by TCR sequencing, comprising approximately 13 persistent and around 20 newly diagnosed Graves' disease patients. The study took place in China and was registered as a clinical trial. Study-level results and caveats: The study examined only peripheral blood because the primary lesion, thyroid tissue, could not be accessed. Sequencing and analysis were restricted to the TCR beta chain. TRBV28, TRBJ1-2 and TRBJ2-5 were preferentially used in persistent disease, while TRBV20-1 and TRBJ2-1 were favored in newly diagnosed disease. Persistent patients shared more public clonotypes among themselves (around 3,000) than newly diagnosed patients did (about 970). As a limitation, the authors acknowledged that the small sample size may reduce accuracy. Lower TCR Shannon entropy and fewer highly expanded clones were observed in persistent Graves' disease patients than in newly diagnosed patients, which suggested clonal expansion.

Library prep was done by multiplex PCR. For sequencing, an Illumina HiSeq 4000 was employed. To build TCR beta libraries, CDR3 regions were amplified by Arm-PCR using iRepertoire HTBI primers. PCR products were gel purified before sequencing. The authors' pipeline ran thus. Gene usage analysis of CDR3 amino acid clonotypes used the 62 TRBV and 14 to 15 TRBJ segments found across samples. Filtered high-quality paired reads were merged into contigs using COPE and FqMerger. BLAST was used to align contigs to IMGT TRBV, TRBD and TRBJ reference genes, with CDR3 defined following IMGT. Any clonotype with a frequency above 0.1% was classified as a highly expanded clone. Repertoire diversity was measured by Shannon entropy, and V-J evenness by the Gini coefficient. Clonotypes shared by more than one individual were considered public. Using fastp at Q25 and MiXCR, TCRdb reprocessed the public reads and kept productive beta chains. When rows share a CDR3 protein, they turn into one entry using the most common DNA and genes. TCRdb's processing, not the authors' own work, is the source of the V and J calls. In all, the sample holds 350,000 to 550,000 distinct CDR3 sequences, and more than 13% of those were seen once. The ten largest clones add up to 16% of the sample.

Trimming accounts for 4 bases at V and 0 bases at J, while the number of junction bases matched to no gene is 5. Including cysteine and phenylalanine, the CDR3 has 15 amino acids. Only the CDR3 DNA is retained, 45 bases long and in frame from the first base. The time point tag for this specimen amounts to: newly diagnosed GD, antithyroid drugs for less than 3 months. RNA was extracted from PBMCs in TRIzol for both TCR sequencing and RNA sequencing. Graves' disease was diagnosed according to American Thyroid Association guidelines. Recruitment of patients was carried out at an endocrinology department in Xi'an, China. Each patient gave about 9.1 milliliters of peripheral blood, collected in an EDTA anticoagulant tube. Ficoll Paque Plus density gradient separation was used to isolate PBMCs, and no additional T cell sorting was done. An Agilent 2100 Bioanalyzer and agarose gel were used to check RNA quality, while a NanoDrop 2000 measured RNA concentration.

This sample also appeared in a second study, on T cells in Graves' hyperthyroidism and ophthalmopathy. As described in the second report: A patient counted as having stable Graves' hyperthyroidism if no progression to ophthalmopathy occurred over 18 months of follow-up. Hyperthyroidism patients were newly diagnosed, had a disease duration of under 2 months, and were aged 18 to 65 years. Any patient with an uncontrolled infection, another autoimmune disease, pregnancy or lactation was excluded. Diagnoses were based on clinical symptoms, serum thyroxine and TRAb, thyroid ultrasound and orbital computed tomography. The TCR CDR3 was subjected to a first round of RT-PCR using the HTBI primer set and the Qiagen OneStep RT-PCR kit. Most expanded thyroid clonotypes (frequency above 0.001) were also detected in blood, a finding suggesting that blood repertoires may reflect thyroid immune responses. Ophthalmopathy was separated from stable hyperthyroidism by a 13 V-J signature model, with over 85% sensitivity and 81% to 83% specificity obtained in cross-validation and 80%/75% obtained in testing. During validation, the model predicted progression to ophthalmopathy a median of about 6.5 months ahead of onset, with 70.59% sensitivity and 72.22% specificity. A discovery cohort of around 98 patients, roughly 40 with Graves' ophthalmopathy and approximately 57 with stable Graves' hyperthyroidism, was used to find distinguishing TCR V-J signatures. Prospective prediction of ophthalmopathy was tested in an independent validation cohort consisting of under 20 hyperthyroidism patients and approximately 16 patients who later progressed to ophthalmopathy. For training and testing, the 100 or so patients in the discovery cohort were randomly divided in a 7:3 ratio. In about 6 Graves' hyperthyroidism patients, the study also compared T-cell repertoires from thyroid tissue with T-cell repertoires from blood. After sampling, hyperthyroidism patients received methimazole starting at 30 mg daily, and ophthalmopathy patients received high-dose intravenous methylprednisolone. Libraries were constructed in a second round of multiplex PCR, after which size selection and purification were carried out. The libraries were sequenced on an Illumina HiSeq2000 using paired-end 100 bp reads. Raw data were processed with SOAPnuke, discarding reads with adapters, uncalled bases, mean Phred below 15, or no exact constant-primer or identifier match. High-quality paired reads were merged with COPE v1.2.5, and unique nucleotide sequences were defined as clonotypes. MiTCR v1.1 was used to align the clonotypes against IMGT TRBV, TRBD and TRBJ reference segments. The analysis included only V-J combinations with a frequency above 0.0001, which together covered roughly 99% of the repertoires. The TCS score was defined as the ratio of F50 (clonal expansion) to E x V (chaos), calculated using BLOSUM62-based TCRdist between CDR3 peptides within each V-J. Welch's t-statistics and random forest reduced roughly 540 V-J features to some 14, which were used in a naive Bayes classifier (R e1071). Sample size was not statistically predetermined, and blinding of investigators to group allocation was not performed. The paper describes TCR Vbeta CDR3 sequencing of 120 to 150 peripheral blood samples, made up of 43 ophthalmopathy patients, some 80 hyperthyroidism patients and approximately 17 progressor patients.

The origin of this receptor is a woman in her thirties with Graves disease. Donor details come from another sample of the same person, matched by shared clones. The chain joins TRBV12-3 or TRBV12-4 to TRBJ2-5; 7 nucleotides in the junction match TRBD1. This specimen was peripheral blood mononuclear cells (PBMCs), taken at new diagnosis, from a patient treated with antithyroid drugs. The CDR3 protein is CASSSLTGHQETQYF. The DNA sequence is given as TGTGCCAGCAGTTCACTGACAGGGCACCAAGAGACCCAGTACTTC.